Given below is one T cell receptor (beta chain) in context. This entry belongs to a study of blood T cell repertoires in COVID-19. The wider study: The cDNA or gDNA used as material had been derived from T cells, B-cell-depleted T cells, or PBMCs.

Produced via immunoSEQ multiplex PCR; TCRdb's table is partial and in-frame only. This sample yields 150,000 to 170,000 clones, of which roughly 71% are seen a single time; roughly 3.5% belongs to the top ten. Trimming shortened V by 3 bases and J by 1 base, and 11 bases separated the two germline ends. CDR1 and CDR2 from the germline V gene are LNHDA and SQIVND (reference sequence). This CDR3 has 15 amino acids. The chain has TRBV19 and TRBJ2-3; D is perhaps TRBD1 (6 bases). The source is an elderly woman with acute or convalescent COVID-19. Material: peripheral blood. The CDR3: CASSIMAGGTDTQYF. In DNA form, the CDR3 reads TGTGCCAGTAGTATTATGGCAGGGGGCACAGATACGCAGTATTTT.